Each of the 2 T cell receptor beta chains below was sequenced from the same sample in a study of T-cell reconstitution after alpha-beta-depleted transplantation in children. Unique molecular identifiers were incorporated when the TCRbeta library was constructed. From the PCR reads, TCRdb called clonotypes with MiXCR, one entry per CDR3 protein. The repertoire has 250,000 or so distinct CDR3 sequences, less than 9% of them found once; the top ten carry under 8%. This specimen was PBMCs, mostly from graft donor cells, taken 180 days after TCRalphabeta/CD19-depleted stem cell transplant. These receptors were obtained from a male patient between 10 and 17 years old who had a stem cell transplant for acute lymphoblastic leukemia, so the T cells may come from the graft donor.

This clonotype was picked up many times. The rearrangement links TRBV28 to TRBJ1-2, with TRBD1 matching over 10 bases. The CDR3 is 15 residues long. Trimming cost V 6 bases and J 4 bases; bases outside gene matches: 8. Germline V gene data show CDR1 as MDHEN and CDR2 as SYDVKM. The CDR3 loop is CASRTGGNDGYGYTF. The DNA for the CDR3 is TGTGCCAGCAGGACAGGGGGCAATGACGGCTATGGCTACACCTTC.

The chain joins TRBV20-1 to TRBJ1-1, with D maybe TRBD1 (5 bases). Germline V gives CDR1 DFQATT, CDR2 SNEGSKA (reference sequence). V lost 0 bases and J 2 bases, leaving 10 bases between the germline ends. The CDR3 is made up of 14 amino acids. CDR3 loop: CSAREGQLNTEAFF. For the CDR3, the DNA is TGCAGTGCTAGAGAGGGGCAGCTAAACACTGAAGCTTTCTTT.